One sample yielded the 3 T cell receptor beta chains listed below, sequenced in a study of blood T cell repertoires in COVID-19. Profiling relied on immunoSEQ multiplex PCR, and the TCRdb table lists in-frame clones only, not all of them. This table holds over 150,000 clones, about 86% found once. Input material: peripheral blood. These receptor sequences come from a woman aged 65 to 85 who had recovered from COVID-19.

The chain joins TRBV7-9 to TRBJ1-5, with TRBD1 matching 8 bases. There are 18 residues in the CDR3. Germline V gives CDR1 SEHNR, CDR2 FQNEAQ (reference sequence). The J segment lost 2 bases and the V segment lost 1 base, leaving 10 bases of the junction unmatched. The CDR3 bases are TGTGCCAGCAGCTTAGTTGCCAGGGGGCTGGTGGGCAATCAGCCCCAGCATTTT. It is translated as CASSLVARGLVGNQPQHF.

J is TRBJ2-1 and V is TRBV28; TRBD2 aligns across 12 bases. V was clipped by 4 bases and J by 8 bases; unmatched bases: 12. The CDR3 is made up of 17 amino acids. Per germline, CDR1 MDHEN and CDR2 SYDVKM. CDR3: CASSSNPRLAGVYEQFF. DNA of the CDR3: TGTGCCAGCAGTTCAAATCCGAGACTAGCGGGAGTGTATGAGCAGTTCTTC.

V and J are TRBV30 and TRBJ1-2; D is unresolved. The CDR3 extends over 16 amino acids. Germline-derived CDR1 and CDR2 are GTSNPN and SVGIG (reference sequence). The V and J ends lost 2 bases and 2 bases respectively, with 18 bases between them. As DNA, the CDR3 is TGTGCCTGGAGTAAAGGACCTCCGGGAGGAAACTATGGCTACACCTTC. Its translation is CAWSKGPPGGNYGYTF.